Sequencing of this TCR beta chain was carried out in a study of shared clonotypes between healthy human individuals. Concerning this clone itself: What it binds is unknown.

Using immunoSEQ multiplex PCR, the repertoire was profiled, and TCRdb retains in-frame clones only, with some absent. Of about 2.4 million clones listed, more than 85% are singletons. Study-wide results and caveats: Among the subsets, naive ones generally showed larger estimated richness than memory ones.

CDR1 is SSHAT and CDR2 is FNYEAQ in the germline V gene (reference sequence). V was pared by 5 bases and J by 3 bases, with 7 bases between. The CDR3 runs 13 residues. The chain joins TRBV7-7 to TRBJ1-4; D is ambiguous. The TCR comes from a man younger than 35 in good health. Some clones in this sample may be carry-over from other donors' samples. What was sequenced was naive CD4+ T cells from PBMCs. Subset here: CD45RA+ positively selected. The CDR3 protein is CASSLISNEKLFF. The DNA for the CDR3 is TGTGCCAGCAGCCTAATATCTAATGAAAAACTGTTTTTT.